One and the same sample provided the 5 T cell receptor beta chains below, sequenced in a study of T-cell reconstitution after alpha-beta-depleted transplantation in children. Preparation of the TCRbeta library involved a method that used unique molecular identifiers. TCRdb passed the PCR reads through MiXCR, listing each CDR3 protein once. The repertoire holds about 590,000 distinct CDR3 sequences, with 10% to 15% as singletons. The specimen comprised PBMCs, mostly from graft donor cells, sampled 360 days after TCRalphabeta/CD19-depleted stem cell transplant. The origin of the receptors is a male patient younger than 18 who had a stem cell transplant for acute myeloid leukemia, so the T cells may come from the graft donor.

This clonotype has more than one count but fewer than ten. This sequence joins TRBV20-1 and TRBJ1-4; the D is unclear. Trimming left V 1 base short and J 8 bases short, with 11 bases between. Looked up from germline, CDR1 is DFQATT and CDR2 is SNEGSKA (reference sequence). This CDR3 spans 13 amino acids. The CDR3 loop is CSARGVVGEKLFF. The CDR3 DNA sequence: TGCAGTGCTAGAGGAGTGGTAGGGGAAAAACTGTTTTTT.

This clonotype was seen ten or more times. The genes are TRBV27 and TRBJ2-7, with 11 bases identical to TRBD2. The germline gives CDR1 MNHEY, CDR2 SMNVEV (reference sequence). CDR3 size: 18 residues. With V trimmed by 3 bases and J by 6 bases, 16 bases remained unmatched. The DNA of the CDR3 is TGTGCCAGCAGTTTTAATCTAGCGGGAGGATACCTCGAGGCCGAGCAGTACTTC. Its translation is CASSFNLAGGYLEAEQYF.

The CDR3 sequence is CASGGQPNTGELFF. DNA for the CDR3: TGCGCCAGCGGCGGACAGCCGAACACCGGGGAGCTGTTTTTT. V is TRBV5-1 and J is TRBJ2-2, with D perhaps matching TRBD1 (6 bases). CDR1 is SGHRS and CDR2 is YFSETQ in the germline V gene. V was trimmed by 7 bases and J by 0 bases, leaving 10 bases between them. The CDR3 is 14 residues long.

This clonotype was detected many times. The chain has TRBV7-9 and TRBJ2-7; 9 positions match TRBD1. Germline trimming cut 1 base from V and 3 bases from J; bases unmatched to any gene: 7. Germline V gene sequence: CDR1 SEHNR, CDR2 FQNEAQ (reference sequence). The CDR3 sequence is 16 residues long. DNA of the CDR3: TGTGCCAGCAGCTTAGACCGGGACAGGGATCTCTACGAGCAGTACTTC. It is translated as CASSLDRDRDLYEQYF.

Many counts were recorded for this clonotype. The V gene is TRBV20-1, the J gene TRBJ2-2; no clear D gene. The CDR3 sequence is 13 residues long. Trimming pared 1 base from V and 1 base from J, leaving 4 bases between. Per germline, CDR1 DFQATT and CDR2 SNEGSKA (reference sequence). CDR3 in DNA: TGCAGTGCTAGAGGCGTGAACACCGGGGAGCTGTTTTTT. This translates into CSARGVNTGELFF.